This T cell receptor (beta chain) was captured in a study of graft-versus-host responses after intestinal transplantation. At the level of the study: Every recipient underwent anti-thymocyte globulin induction, then tacrolimus and steroids for three to four years.

This CDR3 region has 19 residues. Germline V lookup: CDR1 LGHNA, CDR2 YNFKEQ. V shed 0 bases and J shed 5 bases, with 25 bases lying between them. Intraepithelial and lamina propria lymphocytes were released after the graft tissue was processed. Using immunoSEQ multiplex PCR, the repertoire was profiled, and TCRdb retains in-frame clones only, with some absent. The table lists about 6,400 clones, under 90% of them singletons. In the case of this clone: A much larger clonotype is one base distant, so this may be a read error.

The chain links TRBV4-2 to TRBJ2-5; tentative D call: TRBD2 (5 bases). The material sequenced was ileum tissue, taken approximately 310 days after intestinal transplant. This sequence originates from a human patient who received an intestinal transplant, so some T cells may come from the graft donor. The CDR3 reads CASSQDPTAAGSKRETQYF. CDR3 coding DNA: TGTGCCAGCAGCCAAGACCCCACAGCAGCAGGTTCCAAGCGGGAGACCCAGTACTTC.